The 29 T cell receptor beta chains presented below share a single source sample, sequenced in a study of response to subunit inactivated influenza vaccine (dated by TCRdb to about 2018). Library generation was performed with RT-PCR. Sequencing instrument: Illumina HiSeq 2500. The public reads were reanalyzed by TCRdb: fastp trimming at Q25, MiXCR alignment, in-frame beta chains only. Rows merge per CDR3 protein into single entries with the most common DNA and genes. For this sample there are about 520,000 distinct CDR3 sequences; approximately 7.8% appear just once. In total, the top ten clones hold around 14% of the sample. The material sequenced was PBMCs from blood, taken about 24 months after vaccination. The receptor set was obtained from a man between 50 and 69 years old who received an inactivated influenza vaccine. Donor details come from another sample of the same person, matched by shared clones.

The chain carries TRBV4-3 and TRBJ1-5; D gene unclear. The CDR3 totals 15 residues. Trimming took off 0 bases at V and 7 bases at J, with 13 bases between the two ends. From germline, CDR1 is LGHNA and CDR2 YSLEER. CDR3 coding DNA: TGCGCCAGCAGCCAAGATCCAGCCGGGAACCAGCCCCAGCATTTT. Translation: CASSQDPAGNQPQHF.

This clonotype came up a few times. V and J are TRBV28 and TRBJ2-1; 11 bases fit TRBD2. This CDR3 has 18 residues. CDR1 is MDHEN and CDR2 is SYDVKM in the germline V gene. Unmatched junction bases numbered 14, after V lost 3 bases and J lost 7 bases. CDR3 nucleotide sequence: TGTGCCAGCAGTTTCTCTTATCTCCTAGCGGGAGGCCGGAATGAGCAGTTCTTC. It yields the protein CASSFSYLLAGGRNEQFF.

This clonotype appeared a few times. This rearrangement joins TRBV7-9 to TRBJ1-6; 8 nucleotides align to TRBD1. There are 15 residues in the CDR3. CDR1 and CDR2 (germline): SEHNR, FQNEAQ (reference sequence). J gave up 6 bases and V 5 bases, and 6 bases lay outside the gene matches. The CDR3: CASSPGQGGNSPLHF. The CDR3 coding sequence is TGTGCCAGCAGCCCAGGACAGGGTGGTAATTCACCCCTCCACTTT.

This clonotype was detected many times. J is TRBJ1-5 and V is TRBV9; D gene ambiguous. The ends were cut back, 0 bases at V and 0 bases at J, with 7 bases in the middle. The CDR3 consists of 15 residues. CDR1 SGDLS and CDR2 YYNGEE come from the germline V gene. The CDR3 reads CASSVGGNSNQPQHF. The CDR3 DNA reads as TGTGCCAGCAGCGTAGGAGGGAATAGCAATCAGCCCCAGCATTTT.

This clonotype showed up just a few times. The chain joins TRBV5-5 to TRBJ2-5; no definite D call. Germline values: CDR1 SGHKS, CDR2 YYEKEE (reference sequence). The CDR3 is 15 residues long. With 4 bases removed from V and 0 bases from J, the gap between germline ends came to 13 bases. The CDR3 nucleotides read TGTGCCAGCAGCCAATCGACTCTGTACCAAGAGACCCAGTACTTC. Amino acids: CASSQSTLYQETQYF.

CDR3 in DNA: TGCGCCAGCAGCTTGGGGCCGGACAGGCAAGCCAAAAACATTCAGTACTTC. Translation: CASSLGPDRQAKNIQYF. The rearrangement uses TRBV5-1 and TRBJ2-4; 7 bases align to TRBD1. This CDR3 has 17 amino acids. The germline CDR1 and CDR2 sequences are SGHRS and YFSETQ. The J segment lost 0 bases and the V segment lost 0 bases, leaving 6 bases of the junction unmatched.

This clonotype was counted a few times. V gene TRBV7-9 combines with J gene TRBJ2-2; D not certain. Germline V gene data show CDR1 as SEHNR and CDR2 as FQNEAQ (reference sequence). This CDR3 is built from 16 residues. Trimming took 4 bases from V and 1 from J, leaving 13 bases between them. The CDR3 reads CASSSQSSQNTGELFF. The CDR3 DNA follows: TGTGCCAGCAGCTCCCAAAGTAGCCAGAACACCGGGGAGCTGTTTTTT.

The genes are TRBV19 and TRBJ1-1, with D possibly matching TRBD1 (5 bases). CDR3 length: 14 amino acids. V shed 7 bases and J shed 3 bases, with 15 bases lying between them. The germline CDR1 and CDR2 sequences are LNHDA and SQIVND (reference sequence). This CDR3 is CASITGRTHTEAFF. CDR3 DNA sequence: TGTGCCAGTATTACGGGACGGACCCACACTGAAGCTTTCTTT.

This clonotype was seen many times. The rearrangement joins TRBV12-3 or TRBV12-4 to TRBJ1-2, with 11 bases matching TRBD1. The CDR3 loop spans 13 amino acids. Trimming cost V 7 bases and J 6 bases; bases outside gene matches: 4. CDR3 sequence (DNA): TGTGCCAGCACCTGGGACAGGGGGAATGGCTACACCTTC. Amino acid sequence: CASTWDRGNGYTF.

The rearrangement uses TRBV9 and TRBJ1-3, with unresolved D. The CDR3 is made up of 12 amino acids. CDR1 is SGDLS and CDR2 is YYNGEE in the germline V gene. V was pared by 0 bases and J by 7 bases, with 5 bases between. The CDR3 loop reads CASSVGENTIYF. DNA for the CDR3: TGTGCCAGCAGCGTAGGAGAGAACACCATATATTTT.

This clonotype was observed a single time. This rearrangement joins TRBV4-3 to TRBJ2-3; possibly TRBD1 for D (6 bases). Looked up from germline, CDR1 is LGHNA and CDR2 is YSLEER. This CDR3 spans 14 amino acids. Trimming cost V 5 bases and J 1 base, with 10 bases left between them. The CDR3, as DNA: TGCGCCAGCAGCATGGGACACCGCACAGATACGCAGTATTTT. Translated, it gives CASSMGHRTDTQYF.

The chain couples TRBV7-8 to TRBJ2-7; 12 nucleotides match TRBD2. V shed 4 bases, J shed 6 bases, and the junction held 7 bases outside the gene matches. From germline, CDR1 is SGHVS and CDR2 FQNEAQ. The CDR3 runs to 15 residues. The chain's CDR3 is CASSYRLAGDGEQYF. The DNA for the CDR3 is TGTGCCAGCAGCTACAGACTAGCGGGGGACGGCGAGCAGTACTTC. Based on the CDR3 plus reference TRBV7-8 and TRBJ2-7, the full variable domain is GAGVSQSPRYKVAKRGQDVALRCDPISGHVSLFWYQQALGQGPEFLTYFQNEAQLDKSGLPSDRFFAERPEGSVSTLKIQRTQQEDSAVYLCASSYRLAGDGEQYFGPGTRLTVT.

This chain connects TRBV7-9 to TRBJ2-7, with D perhaps TRBD1 (6 bases). CDR1 and CDR2 (germline): SEHNR, FQNEAQ (reference sequence). CDR3 size: 13 residues. Trimming took 4 bases from V and 0 from J, leaving 7 bases between them. The CDR3 here is CASSWDTSYEQYF. Written as DNA, the CDR3 is TGTGCCAGCAGCTGGGACACCTCCTACGAGCAGTACTTC. The full variable domain, with the rest looked up from reference TRBV7-9 and TRBJ2-7, is DTGVSQNPRHKITKRGQNVTFRCDPISEHNRLYWYRQTLGQGPEFLTYFQNEAQLEKSRLLSDRFSAERPKGSFSTLEIQRTEQGDSAMYLCASSWDTSYEQYFGPGTRLTVT.

A single count supports this clonotype. Mismatch with germline at one junction end may stem from a read error. The J gene is TRBJ2-1, the V gene TRBV27; D remains unclear. CDR3 size: 15 residues. Germline-derived CDR1 and CDR2 are MNHEY and SMNVEV (reference sequence). CDR3 nucleotides: TGTGCCAGCAGTTTAGGATCGGTCGCCTACAATGAGCATTTCTTC. Translating it yields CASSLGSVAYNEHFF.

This clonotype was observed at least ten times. This chain connects TRBV11-2 to TRBJ2-3; no definite D call. The CDR3 totals 14 residues. The germline CDR1 and CDR2 sequences are SGHAT and FQNNGV. V lost 3 bases and J lost 0, with 7 bases in between. The CDR3 region is CASSLSPSTDTQYF. CDR3 sequence (DNA): TGTGCCAGCAGCTTGAGCCCCAGCACAGATACGCAGTATTTT.

Notes on this clonotype: With a much larger clone just one base away, this may be a read error. The V gene is TRBV12-3 or TRBV12-4, the J gene TRBJ2-3, with D maybe TRBD1 (5 bases). This CDR3 comprises 16 residues. The germline V and J ends were trimmed by 5 bases and 0 bases, with 15 bases remaining between them. The CDR3 DNA follows: TGTGCCAGCAGTGTAAGGGGCTCCCCTAGCACAGATACGCAGTATTTT. This sequence encodes CASSVRGSPSTDTQYF.

The V gene is TRBV7-9, the J gene TRBJ2-1, with D perhaps matching TRBD1 or TRBD2 (5 bases each). Trimming left V 4 bases short and J 10 bases short, with 11 bases between. Germline V lookup: CDR1 SEHNR, CDR2 FQNEAQ (reference sequence). This CDR3 is built from 12 residues. The CDR3 DNA sequence: TGTGCCAGCAGCTCGCCCGAGGGGGAGCAGTTCTTC. It translates to CASSSPEGEQFF. Filled out from reference TRBV7-9 and TRBJ2-1, the complete variable domain reads DTGVSQNPRHKITKRGQNVTFRCDPISEHNRLYWYRQTLGQGPEFLTYFQNEAQLEKSRLLSDRFSAERPKGSFSTLEIQRTEQGDSAMYLCASSSPEGEQFFGPGTRLTVL.

This chain uses TRBV2 with TRBJ1-2; D perhaps matches TRBD1 (5 bases). V was pared by 4 bases and J by 2 bases, with 11 bases between. Germline V gene data show CDR1 as SNHLY and CDR2 as FYNNEI. CDR3 length: 14 amino acids. The CDR3 protein is CASSGDSENYGYTF. The CDR3 DNA follows: TGTGCCAGCAGTGGCGACAGTGAGAACTATGGCTACACCTTC.

This clonotype has a handful of counts. The genes are TRBV3-1 and TRBJ1-1; 8 bases line up with TRBD1. V gave up 1 base and J gave up 0 bases; unmatched junction bases: 4. This CDR3 has 16 amino acids. Per germline, CDR1 LGHDT and CDR2 YNNKEL (reference sequence). The CDR3 region has the DNA TGTGCCAGCAGCCAAGGACAGGGGATCATGAACACTGAAGCTTTCTTT. Translation gives CASSQGQGIMNTEAFF.

The chain employs TRBV11-2 and TRBJ2-1; 8 nucleotides match TRBD2. The J segment lost 4 bases and the V segment lost 3 bases, leaving 20 bases of the junction unmatched. Germline V lookup: CDR1 SGHAT, CDR2 FQNNGV. CDR3 length equals 20 residues. CDR3 sequence reads: CASSFPRDLDGAGAYNEQFF. CDR3 nucleotide sequence: TGTGCCAGCAGCTTCCCCCGGGACCTGGACGGAGCGGGAGCTTACAATGAGCAGTTCTTC.

There are many counts of this clonotype. This chain uses TRBV29-1 with TRBJ2-7; D perhaps matches TRBD1 (6 bases). The CDR3 totals 13 residues. The germline gives CDR1 SQVTM, CDR2 ANQGSEA. V dropped 2 bases and J dropped 3 bases, with 11 bases sitting between them. The CDR3 protein is CSVENREGYEQYF. CDR3 sequence (DNA): TGCAGCGTTGAAAACAGGGAAGGCTACGAGCAGTACTTC.

This clonotype was picked up many times. The genes are TRBV4-1 and TRBJ2-3, with 9 bases that match TRBD1. The CDR3 is 15 amino acids. Germline values: CDR1 MGHRA, CDR2 YSYEKL. V was pared by 7 bases and J by 4 bases, with 9 bases of the junction left unmatched. In DNA, the CDR3 is TGCGCCAGCAAGATCGGGACAGGGATGCCAGATACGCAGTATTTT. It codes for CASKIGTGMPDTQYF.

In its sample, this clonotype was seen many times. The rearrangement links TRBV29-1 to TRBJ2-7; D perhaps matches TRBD2 (5 bases). Germline CDR1 SQVTM, CDR2 ANQGSEA. Trimming shortened V by 4 bases and J by 0 bases, and 10 bases separated the two germline ends. This CDR3 has 13 residues. Here the CDR3 reads CSVVTGISYEQYF. CDR3 in DNA: TGCAGCGTTGTTACCGGGATCTCCTACGAGCAGTACTTC.

In its sample, this clonotype was seen many times. This chain joins TRBV20-1 and TRBJ2-4; 7 positions match TRBD1. This CDR3 is built from 14 residues. The J segment lost 1 base and the V segment lost 3 bases, leaving 3 bases of the junction unmatched. Germline V gene data show CDR1 as DFQATT and CDR2 as SNEGSKA (reference sequence). CDR3 protein: CSARDRMAKNIQYF. CDR3 bases: TGCAGTGCTAGGGACAGGATGGCCAAAAACATTCAGTACTTC.

This clonotype was counted once. This chain joins TRBV3-1 and TRBJ1-2; 8 bases are shared with TRBD1. CDR1 and CDR2 from the germline V gene are LGHDT and YNNKEL (reference sequence). The CDR3 loop spans 13 amino acids. V was clipped by 5 bases and J by 5 bases; unmatched bases: 4. CDR3 region: CASSTRQGYGYTF. The CDR3 coding sequence is TGTGCCAGCAGCACCCGACAGGGGTATGGCTACACCTTC.

This clonotype was seen ten or more times. Here the CDR3 DNA reads TGTGCCAGCAGAGACTCCGGGACTAGCAATGAGCAGTTCTTC. Translation gives CASRDSGTSNEQFF. The genes are TRBV7-9 and TRBJ2-1; TRBD2 aligns across 8 bases. This CDR3 comprises 14 residues. V gave up 6 bases and J gave up 6 bases; unmatched junction bases: 7. Germline assignment: CDR1 SEHNR and CDR2 FQNEAQ (reference sequence).

The chain uses TRBV15 and TRBJ2-1; perhaps TRBD2 as D (5 bases). The CDR3 spans 13 residues. Trimming stripped 4 bases from V and 3 bases from J, with 7 bases between. Germline CDR1 LNHNV, CDR2 YYDKDF (reference sequence). DNA of the CDR3: TGTGCCACCAGCATGGGAGACTACAATGAGCAGTTCTTC. It yields the protein CATSMGDYNEQFF.

J is TRBJ2-1 and V is TRBV4-3; D gene ambiguous. Deletions cut 3 bases from V and 9 bases from J, with 15 bases between. The CDR3 runs to 14 residues. CDR1 is LGHNA and CDR2 is YSLEER in the germline V gene. CDR3 sequence: CASSHETSASEQFF. The CDR3 DNA follows: TGCGCCAGCAGCCATGAAACCAGTGCCAGTGAGCAGTTCTTC.

This clonotype was counted ten times or more. The chain has TRBV7-6 and TRBJ2-2, with 7 bases lining up with TRBD2. Per germline, CDR1 SGHVS and CDR2 FNYEAQ. This CDR3 has 14 amino acids. The V gene end was trimmed by 5 bases and the J gene end by 6 bases; junction bases not matched to a gene: 6. DNA for the CDR3: TGTGCCAGCAGCCAGCGGGAAGGGGCCGGGGAGCTGTTTTTT. It translates to CASSQREGAGELFF.